One T cell receptor (beta chain) is described in this entry. Its antigen is not known. The data stem from a study of T cell responses to AZD1222 COVID-19 vaccine. Regarding the study as a whole: Targeting of unmutated variant regions was reportedly seen in nearly half of spike-specific TCRs. At baseline, seropositivity was found in only six AZD1222 recipients. The donor group comprised mostly white British people and more females; the analysis possibly underestimated clonal diversity.

Germline V gene lookup returns CDR1 SGHRS and CDR2 YFSETQ. Trimming removed 0 bases from V and 3 bases from J, with 10 bases in between. There are 15 residues in the CDR3. Profiling relied on immunoSEQ multiplex PCR, and the TCRdb table lists in-frame clones only, not all of them. The table lists around 150,000 clones, about 80% of them singletons. The TCR originated in an adult in good health. V is TRBV5-1 and J is TRBJ1-3; possible D gene TRBD1, 5 bases. Sequenced material: peripheral blood, taken on day 0 of AZD1222 vaccination. CDR3 nucleotides: TGCGCCAGCAGCTTGGACAGGAAAAGTGGAAACACCATATATTTT. Its protein product is CASSLDRKSGNTIYF.